This T cell receptor (beta chain) was obtained from a study of blood T cell repertoires in COVID-19. About the study: Samples of COVID-19 (acute and convalescent) were obtained from the United States, Italy and Spain. T cells, B-cell-depleted T cells, or PBMCs provided the cDNA or gDNA that served as material.

The CDR3 totals 12 residues. Per the germline V gene, CDR1 is GTSNPN and CDR2 is SVGIG (reference sequence). With 3 bases removed from V and 5 bases from J, the gap between germline ends came to 10 bases. The authors' processing: Nucleated cell number was recorded as an estimate derived from reference gene primer amplification. Sequencing was performed with immunoSEQ multiplex PCR; in TCRdb, only in-frame clones are kept and a portion is missing. The V and J calls and clone size are taken from that table; D and trimming were inferred from the DNA. The table includes around 250,000 clones, 80% to 85% detected once. This clone showed up just once.

Specimen: peripheral blood. The source of this sequence is a middle-aged woman who had recovered from COVID-19. V usage is TRBV30 and J usage is TRBJ2-5, with D possibly TRBD2 on 5 matching bases. The CDR3 reads CAWRLDRETQYF. The DNA for the CDR3 is TGTGCCTGGAGACTAGATCGGGAGACCCAGTACTTC.